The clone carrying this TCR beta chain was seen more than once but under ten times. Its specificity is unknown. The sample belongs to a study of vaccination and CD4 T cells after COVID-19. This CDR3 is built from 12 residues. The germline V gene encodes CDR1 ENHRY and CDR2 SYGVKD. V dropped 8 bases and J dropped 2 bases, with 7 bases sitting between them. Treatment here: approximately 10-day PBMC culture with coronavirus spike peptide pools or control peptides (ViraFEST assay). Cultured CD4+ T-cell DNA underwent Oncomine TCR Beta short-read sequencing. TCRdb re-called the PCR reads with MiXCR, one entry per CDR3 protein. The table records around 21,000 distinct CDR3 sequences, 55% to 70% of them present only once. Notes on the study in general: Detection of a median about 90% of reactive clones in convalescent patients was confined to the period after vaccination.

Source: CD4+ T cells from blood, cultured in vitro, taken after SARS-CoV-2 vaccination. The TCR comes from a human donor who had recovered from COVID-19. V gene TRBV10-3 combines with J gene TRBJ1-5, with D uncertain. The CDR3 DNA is TGTGCCATCGGAGGACGCAATCAGCCCCAGCATTTT. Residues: CAIGGRNQPQHF.